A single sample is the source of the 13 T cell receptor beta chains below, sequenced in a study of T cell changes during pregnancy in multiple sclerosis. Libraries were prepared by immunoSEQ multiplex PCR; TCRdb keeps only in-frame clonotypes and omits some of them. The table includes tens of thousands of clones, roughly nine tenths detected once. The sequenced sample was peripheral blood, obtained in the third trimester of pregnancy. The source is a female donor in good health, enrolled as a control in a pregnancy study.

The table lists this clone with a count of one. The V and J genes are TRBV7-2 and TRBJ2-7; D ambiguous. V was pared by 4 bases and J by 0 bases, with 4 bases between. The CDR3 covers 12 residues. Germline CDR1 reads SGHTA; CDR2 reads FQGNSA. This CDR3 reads CASSSLSYEQYF. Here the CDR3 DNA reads TGTGCCAGCAGCTCCCTCTCCTACGAGCAGTACTTC.

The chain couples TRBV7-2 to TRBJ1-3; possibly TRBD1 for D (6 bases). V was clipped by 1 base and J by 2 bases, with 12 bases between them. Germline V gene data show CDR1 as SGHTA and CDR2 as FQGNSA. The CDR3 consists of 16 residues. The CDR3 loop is CASSLDRVGAGNTIYF. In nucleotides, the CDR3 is TGTGCCAGCAGCTTAGACAGGGTTGGGGCTGGAAACACCATATATTTT.

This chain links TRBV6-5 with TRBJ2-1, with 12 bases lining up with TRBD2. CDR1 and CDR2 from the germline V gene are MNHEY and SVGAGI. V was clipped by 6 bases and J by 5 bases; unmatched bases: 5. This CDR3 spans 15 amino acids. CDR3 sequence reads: CASRALAGGDNEQFF. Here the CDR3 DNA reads TGTGCCAGCAGGGCTCTAGCGGGGGGGGACAATGAGCAGTTCTTC.

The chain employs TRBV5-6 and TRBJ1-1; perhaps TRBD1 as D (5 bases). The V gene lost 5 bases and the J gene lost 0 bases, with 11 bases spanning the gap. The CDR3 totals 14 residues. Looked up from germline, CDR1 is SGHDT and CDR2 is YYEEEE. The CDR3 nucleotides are TGTGCCAGCAGTTTTACAGGAATGAACACTGAAGCTTTCTTT. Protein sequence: CASSFTGMNTEAFF.

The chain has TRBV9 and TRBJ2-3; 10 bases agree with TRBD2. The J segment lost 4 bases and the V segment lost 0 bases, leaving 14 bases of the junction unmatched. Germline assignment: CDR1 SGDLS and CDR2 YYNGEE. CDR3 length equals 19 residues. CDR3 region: CASSVGAGGPTGFSDTQYF. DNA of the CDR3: TGTGCCAGCAGCGTAGGAGCGGGAGGGCCAACCGGTTTTTCAGATACGCAGTATTTT.

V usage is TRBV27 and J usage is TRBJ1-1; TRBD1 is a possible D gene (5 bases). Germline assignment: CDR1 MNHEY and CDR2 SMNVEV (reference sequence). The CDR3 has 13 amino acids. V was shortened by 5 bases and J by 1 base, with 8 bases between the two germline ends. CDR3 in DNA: TGTGCCAGCAGTCCGGGGGGGAACACTGAAGCTTTCTTT. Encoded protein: CASSPGGNTEAFF.

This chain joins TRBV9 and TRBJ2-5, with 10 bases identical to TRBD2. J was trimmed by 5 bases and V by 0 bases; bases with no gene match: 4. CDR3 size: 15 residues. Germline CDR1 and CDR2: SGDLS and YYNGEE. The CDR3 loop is CASSVGLAGAETQYF. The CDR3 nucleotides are TGTGCCAGCAGCGTAGGTCTAGCGGGAGCCGAGACCCAGTACTTC.

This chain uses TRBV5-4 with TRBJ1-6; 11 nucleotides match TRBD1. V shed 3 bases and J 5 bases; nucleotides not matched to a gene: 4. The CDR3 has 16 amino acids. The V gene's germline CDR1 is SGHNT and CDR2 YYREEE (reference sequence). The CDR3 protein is CASSSPGQGDNSPLHF. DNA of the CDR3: TGTGCCAGCAGCTCGCCGGGACAGGGGGATAATTCACCCCTCCACTTT.

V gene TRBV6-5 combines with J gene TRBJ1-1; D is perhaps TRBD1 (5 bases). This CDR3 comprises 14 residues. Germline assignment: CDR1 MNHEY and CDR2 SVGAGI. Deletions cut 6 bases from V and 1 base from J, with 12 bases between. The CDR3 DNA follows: TGTGCCAGCAGCCGAGGGACTGAGAACACTGAAGCTTTCTTT. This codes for CASSRGTENTEAFF.

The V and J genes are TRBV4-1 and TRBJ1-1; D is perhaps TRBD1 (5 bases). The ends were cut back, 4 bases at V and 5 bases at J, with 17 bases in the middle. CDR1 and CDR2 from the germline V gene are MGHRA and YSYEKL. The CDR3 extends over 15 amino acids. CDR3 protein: CASSLSDIGGTEAFF. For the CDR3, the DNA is TGCGCCAGCAGCCTCTCCGACATTGGGGGGACTGAAGCTTTCTTT.

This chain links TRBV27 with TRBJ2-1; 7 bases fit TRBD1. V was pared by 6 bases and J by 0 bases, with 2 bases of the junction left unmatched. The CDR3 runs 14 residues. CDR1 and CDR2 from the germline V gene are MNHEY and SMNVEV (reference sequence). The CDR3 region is CASSTGVSYNEQFF. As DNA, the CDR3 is TGTGCCAGCAGCACAGGGGTCTCCTACAATGAGCAGTTCTTC.

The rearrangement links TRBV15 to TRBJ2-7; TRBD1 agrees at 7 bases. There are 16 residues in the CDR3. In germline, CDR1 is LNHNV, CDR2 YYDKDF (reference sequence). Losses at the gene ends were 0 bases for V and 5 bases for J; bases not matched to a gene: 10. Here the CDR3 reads CATSRDRAGGDHEQYF. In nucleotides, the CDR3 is TGTGCCACCAGCAGAGATCGGGCAGGGGGAGACCACGAGCAGTACTTC.

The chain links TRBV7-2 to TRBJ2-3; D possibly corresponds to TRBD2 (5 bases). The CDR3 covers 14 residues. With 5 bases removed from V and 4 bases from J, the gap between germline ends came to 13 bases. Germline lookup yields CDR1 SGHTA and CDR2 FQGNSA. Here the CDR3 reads CASSVGVESDTQYF. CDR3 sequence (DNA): TGTGCCAGCAGCGTCGGGGTAGAGTCAGATACGCAGTATTTT.